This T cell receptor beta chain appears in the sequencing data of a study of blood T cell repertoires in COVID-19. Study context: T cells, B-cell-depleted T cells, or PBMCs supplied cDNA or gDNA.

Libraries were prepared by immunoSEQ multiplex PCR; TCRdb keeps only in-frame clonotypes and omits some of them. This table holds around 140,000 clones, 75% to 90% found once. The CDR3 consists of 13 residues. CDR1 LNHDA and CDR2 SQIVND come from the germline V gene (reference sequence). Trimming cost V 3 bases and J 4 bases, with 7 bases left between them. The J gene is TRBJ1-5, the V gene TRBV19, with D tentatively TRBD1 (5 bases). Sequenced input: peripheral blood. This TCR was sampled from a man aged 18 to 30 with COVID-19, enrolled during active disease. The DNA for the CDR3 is TGTGCCAGTAGTATGAAGGGGAATCAGCCCCAGCATTTT. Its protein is CASSMKGNQPQHF. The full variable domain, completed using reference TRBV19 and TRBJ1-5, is DGGITQSPKYLFRKEGQNVTLSCEQNLNHDAMYWYRQDPGQGLRLIYYSQIVNDFQKGDIAEGYSVSREKKESFPLTVTSAQKNPTAFYLCASSMKGNQPQHFGDGTRLSIL.